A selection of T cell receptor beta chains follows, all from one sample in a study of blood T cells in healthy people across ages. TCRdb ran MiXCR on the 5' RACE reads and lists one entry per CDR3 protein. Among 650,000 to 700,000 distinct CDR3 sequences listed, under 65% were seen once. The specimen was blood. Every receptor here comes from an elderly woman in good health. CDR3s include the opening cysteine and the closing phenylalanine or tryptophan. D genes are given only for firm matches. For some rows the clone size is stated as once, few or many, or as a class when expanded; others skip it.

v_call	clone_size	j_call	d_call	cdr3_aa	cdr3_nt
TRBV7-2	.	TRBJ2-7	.	CASSLGAGSPYEQYF	TGTGCCAGCAGCTTAGGGGCAGGGTCTCCCTACGAGCAGTACTTC
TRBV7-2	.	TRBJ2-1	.	CASSLLGVYNEQFF	TGTGCCAGCAGCTTACTGGGGGTCTACAATGAGCAGTTCTTC
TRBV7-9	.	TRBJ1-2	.	CASSLSGKNYGYTF	TGTGCCAGCAGCTTATCGGGAAAGAACTATGGCTACACCTTC
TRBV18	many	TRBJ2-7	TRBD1	CASSPKDRGSYEQYF	TGTGCCAGCTCACCAAAGGACAGGGGGTCCTACGAGCAGTACTTC
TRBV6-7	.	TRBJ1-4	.	CASSVHGRGLVATNEKLFF	TGTGCCAGCAGTGTCCACGGGAGGGGCCTAGTTGCAACTAATGAAAAACTGTTTTTT
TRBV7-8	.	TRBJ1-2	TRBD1	CASSPRTGDPYGYTF	TGTGCCAGCAGCCCCCGGACAGGCGACCCCTATGGCTACACCTTC
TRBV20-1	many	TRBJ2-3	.	CAYRGGTDTQYF	TGCGCTTACCGCGGGGGCACAGATACGCAGTATTTT
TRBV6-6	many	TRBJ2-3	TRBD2	CASSPPGLAFDTQYF	TGTGCCAGCAGCCCTCCGGGACTAGCTTTCGATACGCAGTATTTT
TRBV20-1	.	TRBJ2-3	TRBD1	CSARDNRGSTDTQYF	TGCAGTGCTAGAGACAACAGGGGAAGCACAGATACGCAGTATTTT
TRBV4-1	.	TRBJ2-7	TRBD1	CASSPTGFSYEQYF	TGCGCCAGCAGCCCGACAGGGTTCTCCTACGAGCAGTACTTC
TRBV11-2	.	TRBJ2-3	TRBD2	CASSLVQVVASGTTQYF	TGTGCCAGCAGCTTAGTGCAGGTGGTCGCTAGCGGGACTACGCAGTATTTT
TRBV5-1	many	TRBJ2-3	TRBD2	CASSSNPLAGPTDTQYF	TGCGCCAGCAGCAGCAACCCCCTAGCGGGGCCCACAGATACGCAGTATTTT
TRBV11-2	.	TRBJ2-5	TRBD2	CVSSLTTLAGGTNEQYF	TGTGTCAGCAGCTTAACTACCCTGGCGGGAGGCACCAATGAACAGTACTTC
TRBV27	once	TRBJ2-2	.	CASSFGIYGTGELFF	TGTGCCAGCAGTTTCGGTATCTACGGCACCGGGGAGCTGTTTTTT
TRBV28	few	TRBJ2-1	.	CASSGYTEQFF	TGTGCCAGCAGTGGCTACACAGAGCAGTTCTTC
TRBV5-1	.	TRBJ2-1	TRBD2	CASSLVGGGSSYNEQFF	TGCGCCAGCAGCTTGGTTGGCGGGGGGAGCTCCTACAATGAGCAGTTCTTC
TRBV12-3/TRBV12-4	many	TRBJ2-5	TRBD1	CASSSPTGVQETQYF	TGTGCCAGCAGTTCACCGACAGGGGTTCAAGAGACCCAGTACTTC
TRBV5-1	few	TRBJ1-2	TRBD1	CASSFSSGTGGGYGYTF	TGCGCCAGCAGCTTTTCATCCGGGACAGGGGGCGGGTATGGCTACACCTTC
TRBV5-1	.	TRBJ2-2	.	CASSLGQVDTGELFF	TGCGCCAGCAGCTTGGGACAGGTCGACACCGGGGAGCTGTTTTTT
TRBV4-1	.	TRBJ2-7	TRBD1	CASSHLGTGTYEQYF	TGCGCCAGCAGCCATCTCGGGACAGGAACCTACGAGCAGTACTTC
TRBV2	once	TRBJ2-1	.	CASGRLSSYNEQFF	TGTGCCAGCGGCAGGCTGAGCTCCTACAATGAGCAGTTCTTC
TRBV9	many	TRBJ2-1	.	CASTPRDWGYDEQFF	TGTGCCAGCACGCCACGGGACTGGGGCTACGATGAGCAGTTCTTC
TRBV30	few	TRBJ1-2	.	CAWSTGLYGYTF	TGTGCCTGGAGTACAGGTCTCTATGGCTACACCTTC
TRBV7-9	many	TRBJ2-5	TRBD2	CASSLVKLAGVLETQYF	TGTGCCAGCAGCTTAGTTAAACTAGCGGGAGTGTTGGAGACCCAGTACTTC
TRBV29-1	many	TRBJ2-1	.	CSVEIAADNEQFF	TGCAGCGTTGAGATAGCGGCTGACAATGAGCAGTTCTTC
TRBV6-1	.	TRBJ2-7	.	CASWGLTYEQYF	TGTGCCAGCTGGGGACTTACCTACGAGCAGTACTTC
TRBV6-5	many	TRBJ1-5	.	CASGQNQPQHF	TGTGCCAGCGGGCAGAATCAGCCCCAGCATTTT
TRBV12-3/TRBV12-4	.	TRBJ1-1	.	CASSAAPNTEAFF	TGTGCCAGCAGTGCGGCTCCGAACACTGAAGCTTTCTTT
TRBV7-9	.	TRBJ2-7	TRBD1	CASSSNLGQGHEQYF	TGTGCCAGCAGCTCAAACCTGGGACAGGGCCACGAGCAGTACTTC
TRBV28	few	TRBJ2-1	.	CASSSPGGNYNEQFF	TGTGCCAGCAGTTCCCCCGGGGGAAACTACAATGAGCAGTTCTTC
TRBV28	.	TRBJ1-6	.	CASSTHGSSYNSPLHF	TGTGCCAGCAGTACCCATGGGAGCTCCTATAATTCACCCCTCCACTTT
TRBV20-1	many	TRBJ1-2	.	CSAPLGLAGYTF	TGCAGTGCCCCACTCGGACTAGCGGGCTACACCTTC
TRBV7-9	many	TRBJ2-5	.	CASSFPPEETQYF	TGTGCCAGCAGCTTCCCTCCGGAAGAGACCCAGTACTTC
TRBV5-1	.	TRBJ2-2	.	CASSFLRGRSTKNTGELFF	TGCGCCAGCAGCTTCCTCCGGGGCAGGTCTACGAAGAACACCGGGGAGCTGTTTTTT
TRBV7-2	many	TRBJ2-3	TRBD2	CASSSPTSPRPGTDTQYF	TGTGCCAGCAGTTCCCCGACTAGCCCCCGCCCTGGCACAGATACGCAGTATTTT
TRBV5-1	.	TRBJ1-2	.	CASSLVGPSYGYTF	TGCGCCAGCAGCTTGGTAGGGCCGTCCTATGGCTACACCTTC
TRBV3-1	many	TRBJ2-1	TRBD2	CASSQASGKQFF	TGTGCCAGCAGCCAAGCTAGCGGGAAGCAGTTCTTC
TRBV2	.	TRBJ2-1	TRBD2	CASSAVAGGKNEQFF	TGTGCCAGCAGTGCCGTGGCGGGGGGTAAGAATGAGCAGTTCTTC
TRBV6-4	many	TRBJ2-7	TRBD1	CASSLRGPGSYEQYF	TGTGCCAGCAGCCTCAGGGGGCCGGGGTCCTACGAGCAGTACTTC
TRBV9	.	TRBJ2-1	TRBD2	CASNVVAGHGVHEQFF	TGTGCCAGCAACGTAGTAGCGGGCCACGGGGTTCATGAGCAGTTCTTC
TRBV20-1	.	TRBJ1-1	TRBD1	CSAARTGGQADTEAFF	TGCAGTGCCGCCCGGACAGGGGGCCAAGCGGACACTGAAGCTTTCTTT
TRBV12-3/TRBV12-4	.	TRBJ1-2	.	CASSLQPCGYTF	TGTGCCAGCAGTTTACAACCGTGTGGCTACACCTTC
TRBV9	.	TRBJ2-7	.	CASSGIRGYNEQYF	TGTGCCAGCAGCGGGATCAGGGGCTACAATGAGCAGTACTTC
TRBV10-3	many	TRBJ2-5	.	CAISDYRELTGSETQYF	TGTGCCATCAGTGATTATAGGGAACTGACGGGCTCAGAGACCCAGTACTTC
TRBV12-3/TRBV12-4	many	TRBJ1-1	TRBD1	CASNLGGDRATEAFF	TGTGCCAGCAACCTTGGGGGGGACAGGGCCACTGAAGCTTTCTTT
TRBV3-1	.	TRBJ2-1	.	CASSPDREAYEQFF	TGTGCCAGCAGCCCCGACAGGGAGGCGTACGAGCAGTTCTTC
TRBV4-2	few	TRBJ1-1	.	CASSQETDGHTEAFF	TGTGCCAGCAGCCAAGAAACGGACGGCCACACTGAAGCTTTCTTT
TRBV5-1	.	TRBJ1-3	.	CASSLDSGTGNTIYF	TGCGCCAGCAGCTTGGATTCGGGGACTGGAAACACCATATATTTT
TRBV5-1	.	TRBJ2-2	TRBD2	CASSLTSGVPTGELFF	TGCGCCAGCAGCCTCACTAGCGGGGTACCCACCGGGGAGCTGTTTTTT
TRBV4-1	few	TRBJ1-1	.	CASSLERSSIGEAFF	TGCGCCAGCAGCCTAGAGAGGTCCTCGATCGGTGAAGCTTTCTTT
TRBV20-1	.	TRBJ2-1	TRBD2	CSARSSGPYNEQFF	TGCAGTGCTAGATCTAGCGGACCCTACAATGAGCAGTTCTTC
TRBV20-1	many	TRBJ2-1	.	CSATKRRGTPYNEQFF	TGCAGTGCTACGAAGCGGCGCGGGACACCATACAATGAGCAGTTCTTC
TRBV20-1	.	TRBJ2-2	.	CSARDLLRGNTGELFF	TGCAGTGCTAGAGATCTTTTACGGGGAAACACCGGGGAGCTGTTTTTT
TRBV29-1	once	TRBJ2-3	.	CSVSGGADTQYF	TGCAGCGTTAGCGGAGGGGCCGATACGCAGTATTTT
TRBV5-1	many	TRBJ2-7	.	CASSFGADEQYF	TGCGCCAGCAGCTTTGGGGCCGACGAGCAGTACTTC